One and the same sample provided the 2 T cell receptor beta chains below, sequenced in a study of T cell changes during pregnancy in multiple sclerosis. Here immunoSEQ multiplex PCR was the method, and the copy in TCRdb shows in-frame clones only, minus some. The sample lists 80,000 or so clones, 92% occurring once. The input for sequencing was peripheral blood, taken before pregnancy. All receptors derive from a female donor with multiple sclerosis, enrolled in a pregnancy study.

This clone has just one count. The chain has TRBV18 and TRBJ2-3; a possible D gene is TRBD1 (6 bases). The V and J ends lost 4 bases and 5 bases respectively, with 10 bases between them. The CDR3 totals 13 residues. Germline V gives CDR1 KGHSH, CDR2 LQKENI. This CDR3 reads CASSLGGLDTQYF. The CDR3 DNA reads TGTGCCAGCTCACTTGGGGGCCTAGATACGCAGTATTTT.

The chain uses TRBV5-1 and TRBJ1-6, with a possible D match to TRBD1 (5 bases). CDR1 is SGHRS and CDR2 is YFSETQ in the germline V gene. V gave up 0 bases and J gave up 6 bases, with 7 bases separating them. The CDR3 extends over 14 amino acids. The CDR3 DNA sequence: TGCGCCAGCAGCTTGGGGGACTTTAATTCACCCCTCCACTTT. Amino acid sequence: CASSLGDFNSPLHF.